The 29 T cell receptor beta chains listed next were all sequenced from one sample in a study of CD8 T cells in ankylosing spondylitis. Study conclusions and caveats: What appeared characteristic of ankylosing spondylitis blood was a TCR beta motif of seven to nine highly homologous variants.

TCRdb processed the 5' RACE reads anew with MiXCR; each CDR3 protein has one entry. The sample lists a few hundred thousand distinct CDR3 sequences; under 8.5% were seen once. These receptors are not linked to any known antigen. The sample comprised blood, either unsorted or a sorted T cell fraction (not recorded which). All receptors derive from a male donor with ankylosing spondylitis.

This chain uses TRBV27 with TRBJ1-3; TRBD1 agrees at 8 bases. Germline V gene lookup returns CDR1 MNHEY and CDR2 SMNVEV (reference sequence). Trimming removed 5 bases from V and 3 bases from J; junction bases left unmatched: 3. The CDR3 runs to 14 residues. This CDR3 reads CASSGDRGGNTIYF. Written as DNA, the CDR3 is TGTGCCAGCAGTGGTGACAGGGGTGGAAACACCATATATTTT.

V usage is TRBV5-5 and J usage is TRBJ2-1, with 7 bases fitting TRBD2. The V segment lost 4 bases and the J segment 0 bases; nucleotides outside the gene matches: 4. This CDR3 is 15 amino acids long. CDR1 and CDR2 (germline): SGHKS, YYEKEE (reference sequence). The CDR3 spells CASSTAGTSYNEQFF. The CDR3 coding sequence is TGTGCCAGCAGCACAGCGGGGACCTCCTACAATGAGCAGTTCTTC.

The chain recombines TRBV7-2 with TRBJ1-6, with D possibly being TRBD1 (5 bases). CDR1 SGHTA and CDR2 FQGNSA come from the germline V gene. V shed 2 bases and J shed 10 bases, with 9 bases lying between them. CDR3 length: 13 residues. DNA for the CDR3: TGTGCCAGCAGCTTAAATGGGGGATCACCCCTCCACTTT. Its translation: CASSLNGGSPLHF.

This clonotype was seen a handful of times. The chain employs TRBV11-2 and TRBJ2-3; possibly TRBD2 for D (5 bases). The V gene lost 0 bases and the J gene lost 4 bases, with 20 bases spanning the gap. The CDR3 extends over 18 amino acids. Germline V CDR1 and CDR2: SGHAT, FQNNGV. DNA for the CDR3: TGTGCCAGCAGCTTAGATCTGGAGGCCTCCTTCTTCGCAGATACGCAGTATTTT. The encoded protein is CASSLDLEASFFADTQYF.

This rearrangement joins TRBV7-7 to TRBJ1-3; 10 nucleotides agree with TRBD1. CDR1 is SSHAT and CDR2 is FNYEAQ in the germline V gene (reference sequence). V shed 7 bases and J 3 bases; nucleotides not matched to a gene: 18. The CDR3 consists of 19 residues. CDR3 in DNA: TGTGCCAGCAATCATGGGGGACAGGGGCCATACAGATTTGGAAACACCATATATTTT. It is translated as CASNHGGQGPYRFGNTIYF.

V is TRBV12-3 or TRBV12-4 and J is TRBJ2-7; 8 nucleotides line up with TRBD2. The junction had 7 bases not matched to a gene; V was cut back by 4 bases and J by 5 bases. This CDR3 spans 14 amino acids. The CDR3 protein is CASSSGTRPHEQYF. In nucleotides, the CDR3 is TGTGCCAGCAGTTCCGGGACTAGACCCCACGAGCAGTACTTC.

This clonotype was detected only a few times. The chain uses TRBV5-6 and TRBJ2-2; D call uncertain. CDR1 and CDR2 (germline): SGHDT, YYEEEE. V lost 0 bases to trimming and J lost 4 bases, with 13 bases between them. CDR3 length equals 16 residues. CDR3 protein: CASSLVYMEFTGELFF. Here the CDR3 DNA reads TGTGCCAGCAGCTTGGTTTATATGGAGTTCACCGGGGAGCTGTTTTTT.

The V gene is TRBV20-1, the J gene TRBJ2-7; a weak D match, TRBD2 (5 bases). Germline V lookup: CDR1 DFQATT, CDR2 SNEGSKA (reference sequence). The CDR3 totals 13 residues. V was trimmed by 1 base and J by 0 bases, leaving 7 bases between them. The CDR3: CSARGRISYEQYF. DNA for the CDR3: TGCAGTGCTAGAGGGAGGATCTCCTACGAGCAGTACTTC.

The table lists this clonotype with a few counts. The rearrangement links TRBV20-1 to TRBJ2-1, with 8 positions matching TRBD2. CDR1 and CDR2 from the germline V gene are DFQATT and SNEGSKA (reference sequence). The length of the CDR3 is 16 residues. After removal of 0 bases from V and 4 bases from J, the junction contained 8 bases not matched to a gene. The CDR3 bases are TGCAGTGCTAGAGATCTTCGGACTAGCCGTTACAATGAGCAGTTCTTC. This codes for CSARDLRTSRYNEQFF.

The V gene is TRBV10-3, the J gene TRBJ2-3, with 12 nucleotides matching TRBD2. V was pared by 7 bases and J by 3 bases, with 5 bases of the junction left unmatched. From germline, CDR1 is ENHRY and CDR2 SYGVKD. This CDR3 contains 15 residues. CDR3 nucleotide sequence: TGTGCCATCACCCCCGGACTAGCGGGAACAGATACGCAGTATTTT. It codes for CAITPGLAGTDTQYF.

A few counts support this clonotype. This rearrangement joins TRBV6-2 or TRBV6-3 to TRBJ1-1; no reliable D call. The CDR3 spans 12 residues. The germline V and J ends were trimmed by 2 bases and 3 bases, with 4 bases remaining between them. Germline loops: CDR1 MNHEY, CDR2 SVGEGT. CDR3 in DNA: TGTGCCAGCAGTTACGGTCACACTGAAGCTTTCTTT. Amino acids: CASSYGHTEAFF.

This CDR3 reads CASSLVREGYGYTF. CDR3 coding DNA: TGTGCCAGCAGTTTAGTGAGGGAGGGATATGGCTACACCTTC. J is TRBJ1-2 and V is TRBV12-3 or TRBV12-4, with D uncertain. The CDR3 runs 14 residues. With 1 base removed from V and 5 bases from J, the gap between germline ends came to 11 bases.

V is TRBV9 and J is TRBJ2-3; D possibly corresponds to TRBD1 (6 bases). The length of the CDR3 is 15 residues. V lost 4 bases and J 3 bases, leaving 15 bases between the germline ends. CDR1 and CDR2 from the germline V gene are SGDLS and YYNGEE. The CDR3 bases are TGTGCCAGCAGCCCAAAGGGGGTTCGTACAGATACGCAGTATTTT. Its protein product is CASSPKGVRTDTQYF.

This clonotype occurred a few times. The DNA for the CDR3 is TGCGCCAGCAGCTTGGATCAGGGGAAAAACATTCAGTACTTC. Translated, it gives CASSLDQGKNIQYF. V usage is TRBV5-1 and J usage is TRBJ2-4; TRBD1 is a possible D gene (6 bases). Trimming pared 0 bases from V and 4 bases from J, leaving 8 bases between. In germline, CDR1 is SGHRS, CDR2 YFSETQ. CDR3 length equals 14 residues.

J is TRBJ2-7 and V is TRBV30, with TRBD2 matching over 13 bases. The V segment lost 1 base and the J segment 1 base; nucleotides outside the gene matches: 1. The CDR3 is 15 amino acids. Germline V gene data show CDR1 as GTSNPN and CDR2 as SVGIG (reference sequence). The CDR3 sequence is CAWSEGLAGSYEQYF. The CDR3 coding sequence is TGTGCCTGGAGTGAGGGACTAGCGGGATCCTACGAGCAGTACTTC.

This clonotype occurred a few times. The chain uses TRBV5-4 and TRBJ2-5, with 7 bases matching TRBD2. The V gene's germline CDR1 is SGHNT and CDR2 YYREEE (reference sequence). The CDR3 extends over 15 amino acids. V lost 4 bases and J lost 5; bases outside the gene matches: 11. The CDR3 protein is CASSPWLGGGETQYF. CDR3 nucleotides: TGTGCCAGCAGCCCCTGGCTTGGGGGGGGTGAGACCCAGTACTTC.

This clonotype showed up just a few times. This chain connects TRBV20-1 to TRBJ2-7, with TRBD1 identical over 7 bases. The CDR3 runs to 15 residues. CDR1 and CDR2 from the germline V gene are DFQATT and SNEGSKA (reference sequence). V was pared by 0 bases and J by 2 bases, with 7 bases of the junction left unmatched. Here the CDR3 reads CSARDLDRPTYEQYF. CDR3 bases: TGCAGTGCTAGAGACCTGGACAGGCCCACCTACGAGCAGTACTTC.

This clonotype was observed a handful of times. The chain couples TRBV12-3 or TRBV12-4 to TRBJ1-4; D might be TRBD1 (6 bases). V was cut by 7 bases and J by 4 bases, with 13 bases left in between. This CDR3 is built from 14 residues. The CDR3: CASTPRGNNEKLFF. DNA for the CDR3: TGTGCCAGCACTCCAAGGGGGAATAATGAAAAACTGTTTTTT.

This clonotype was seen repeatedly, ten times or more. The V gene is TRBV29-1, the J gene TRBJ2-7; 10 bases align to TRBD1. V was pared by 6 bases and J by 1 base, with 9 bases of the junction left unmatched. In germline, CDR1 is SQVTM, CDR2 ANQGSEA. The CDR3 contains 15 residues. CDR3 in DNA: TGCAGCGTCCCGGGACAGGGGAAGGCATCCTACGAGCAGTACTTC. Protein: CSVPGQGKASYEQYF.

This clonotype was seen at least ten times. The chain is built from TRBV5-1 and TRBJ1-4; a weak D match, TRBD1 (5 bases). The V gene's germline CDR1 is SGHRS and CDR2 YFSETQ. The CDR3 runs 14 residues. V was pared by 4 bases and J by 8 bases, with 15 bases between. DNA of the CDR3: TGCGCCAGCAGCCCGGGGACGGTCACCGAAAAACTGTTTTTT. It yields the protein CASSPGTVTEKLFF.

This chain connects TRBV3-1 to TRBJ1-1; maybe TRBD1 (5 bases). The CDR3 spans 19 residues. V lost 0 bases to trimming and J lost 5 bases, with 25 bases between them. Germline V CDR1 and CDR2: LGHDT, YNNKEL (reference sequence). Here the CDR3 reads CASSQEKFDRGALRTEAFF. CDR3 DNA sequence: TGTGCCAGCAGCCAAGAAAAGTTTGATAGGGGAGCTCTTAGAACTGAAGCTTTCTTT.

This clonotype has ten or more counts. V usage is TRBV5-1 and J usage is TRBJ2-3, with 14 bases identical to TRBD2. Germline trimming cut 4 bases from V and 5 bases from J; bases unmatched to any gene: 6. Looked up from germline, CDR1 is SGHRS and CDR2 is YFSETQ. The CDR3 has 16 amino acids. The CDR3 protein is CASSPGTSGSKDTQYF. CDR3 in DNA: TGCGCCAGCAGCCCCGGGACTAGCGGGAGTAAAGATACGCAGTATTTT.

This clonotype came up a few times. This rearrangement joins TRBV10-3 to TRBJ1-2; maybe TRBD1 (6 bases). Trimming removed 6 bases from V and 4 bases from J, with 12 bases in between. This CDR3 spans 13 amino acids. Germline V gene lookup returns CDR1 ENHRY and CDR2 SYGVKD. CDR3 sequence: CAISQGGGYGYTF. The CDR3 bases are TGTGCCATCAGCCAGGGAGGGGGCTATGGCTACACCTTC.

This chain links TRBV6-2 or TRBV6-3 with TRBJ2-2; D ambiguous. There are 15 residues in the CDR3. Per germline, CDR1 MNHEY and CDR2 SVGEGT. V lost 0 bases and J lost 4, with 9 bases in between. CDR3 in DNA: TGTGCCAGCAGTTACTCCGGAATGCGCACCGGGGAGCTGTTTTTT. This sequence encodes CASSYSGMRTGELFF.

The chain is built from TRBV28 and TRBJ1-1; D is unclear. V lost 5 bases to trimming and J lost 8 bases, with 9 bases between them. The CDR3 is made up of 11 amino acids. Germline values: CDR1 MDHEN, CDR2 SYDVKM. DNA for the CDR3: TGTGCCAGCAGTAGATCAATGGAAGCTTTCTTT. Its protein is CASSRSMEAFF.

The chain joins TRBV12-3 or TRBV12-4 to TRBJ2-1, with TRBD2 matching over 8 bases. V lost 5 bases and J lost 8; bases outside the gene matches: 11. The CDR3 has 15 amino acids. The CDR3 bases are TGTGCCAGCAGTCGACGCGCGGGGGGCTCGGATGAGCAGTTCTTC. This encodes CASSRRAGGSDEQFF.

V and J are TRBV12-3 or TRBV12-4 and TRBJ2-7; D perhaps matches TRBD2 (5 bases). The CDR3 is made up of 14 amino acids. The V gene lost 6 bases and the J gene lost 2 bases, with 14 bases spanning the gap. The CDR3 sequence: CASSQPGSPYEQYF. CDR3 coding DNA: TGTGCCAGCAGCCAACCGGGGAGCCCCTACGAGCAGTACTTC.

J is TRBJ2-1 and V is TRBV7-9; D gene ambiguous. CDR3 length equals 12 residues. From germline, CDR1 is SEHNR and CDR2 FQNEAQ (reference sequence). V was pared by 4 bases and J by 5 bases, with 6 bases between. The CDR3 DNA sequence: TGTGCCAGCAGCTCACGTCACAATGAGCAGTTCTTC. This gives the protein CASSSRHNEQFF. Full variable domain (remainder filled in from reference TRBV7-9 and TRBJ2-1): DTGVSQNPRHKITKRGQNVTFRCDPISEHNRLYWYRQTLGQGPEFLTYFQNEAQLEKSRLLSDRFSAERPKGSFSTLEIQRTEQGDSAMYLCASSSRHNEQFFGPGTRLTVL.

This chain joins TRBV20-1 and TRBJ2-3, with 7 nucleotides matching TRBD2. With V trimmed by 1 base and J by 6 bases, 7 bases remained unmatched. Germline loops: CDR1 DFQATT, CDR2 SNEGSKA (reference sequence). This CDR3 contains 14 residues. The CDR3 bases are TGCAGTGCTAGAGTAGGGAGCGGGATGGATACGCAGTATTTT. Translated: CSARVGSGMDTQYF.